This T cell receptor (beta chain) was found in a study of regulatory T cells in long-lasting Graves disease. Turning to the study itself: Over 5 years of antithyroid drugs plus positive TSH receptor antibodies defined persistent Graves' disease.

The time point denotes: persistent/refractory GD, antithyroid drugs over 5 years with positive TRAb. There was RNA extracted from PBMCs, and the TCR library was made from it. Remarks on this clonotype: Its antigen is as yet unknown. A much more abundant neighbour one base away suggests this may be a read error.

Findings and caveats of the study: Comparison showed that persistent patients shared more public clonotypes (fewer than 3,000) than new patients (966). For persistent Graves' patients, TCR diversity was lower than for newly diagnosed ones.

According to the study, TCR beta libraries were built with iRepertoire HTBI primers and CDR3-region Arm-PCR. TCRdb used MiXCR to reprocess the multiplex PCR reads, holding one entry per CDR3 protein. Here the sample spans 600,000 to 800,000 distinct CDR3 sequences, 30% being singletons. The starting material was peripheral blood mononuclear cells (PBMCs), obtained when the disease was refractory, from a patient treated with antithyroid drugs. This receptor was obtained from a female donor with Graves disease.

The CDR3 loop reads CSVPGQGTYEQYF. DNA for the CDR3: TGCAGTGTCCCGGGACAGGGGACCTACGAGCAGTACTTC. The V gene is TRBV20-1, the J gene TRBJ2-7; 10 bases line up with TRBD1. This CDR3 contains 13 residues. The V segment lost 7 bases and the J segment 2 bases; nucleotides outside the gene matches: 5. From germline, CDR1 is DFQATT and CDR2 SNEGSKA (reference sequence).